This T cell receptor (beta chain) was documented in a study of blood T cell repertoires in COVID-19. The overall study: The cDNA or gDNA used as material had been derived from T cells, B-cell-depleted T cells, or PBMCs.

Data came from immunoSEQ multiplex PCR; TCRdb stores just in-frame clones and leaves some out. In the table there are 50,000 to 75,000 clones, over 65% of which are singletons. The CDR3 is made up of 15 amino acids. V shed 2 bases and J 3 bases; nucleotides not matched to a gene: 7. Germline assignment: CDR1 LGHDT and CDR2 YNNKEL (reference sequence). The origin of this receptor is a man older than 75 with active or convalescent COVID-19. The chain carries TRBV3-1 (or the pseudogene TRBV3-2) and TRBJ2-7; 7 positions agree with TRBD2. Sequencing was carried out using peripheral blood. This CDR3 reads CASSQSSGEGYEQYF. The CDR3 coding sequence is TGTGCCAGCAGCCAATCGTCCGGGGAGGGCTACGAGCAGTACTTC.